This TCR beta chain was sequenced during a study of Ad26.COV2.S vaccination and SARS-CoV-2 variants. Study information: Ad26.COV2.S given intramuscularly, once or twice 56 days apart. Study outcomes and limitations: Post-vaccination breadth of spike-specific CD8+ and CD4+ T cell responses was reportedly substantial.

The data were produced by immunoSEQ multiplex PCR, yet TCRdb's version contains in-frame clones alone and is incomplete. This table holds some 640,000 clones, more than 80% found once. The CDR3 has 15 amino acids. The trim removed 1 base at V and 3 bases at J, leaving 3 bases unmatched. Germline values: CDR1 LGHNT, CDR2 FRNRAP. Turning to this clone: Its specificity is not known.

Treatment specified: over 15 received Ad26.COV2.S at low or high dose, single or two shots; 5 received placebo; per-sample allocation not given. Sampling occurred on day 63 after the first vaccine or placebo injection. Sequenced here: peripheral blood, sampled in a trial of Ad26.COV2.S vaccine versus placebo. This chain connects TRBV12-5 to TRBJ2-7; 10 nucleotides match TRBD2. The source of this sequence is a person aged 18-65 years who received the Ad26.COV2.S COVID-19 vaccine or a placebo. The CDR3, as DNA: TGTGCTAGTGGTTTGGGGACTAGCGGATTCTACGAGCAGTACTTC. Translation gives CASGLGTSGFYEQYF.